The rows below give T cell receptor beta chains drawn from one sample of a study of blood T cell repertoires in COVID-19. TCRdb keeps only in-frame clones here, not all; method: immunoSEQ multiplex PCR. The top ten clones hold over 3.5% of a sample with 290,000 or so clones, roughly 90% of them seen once. Sequences were obtained from PBMCs or T cells enriched from blood (not recorded which). Receptor source: a woman younger than 30 with acute COVID-19. CDR3s include the opening cysteine and the closing phenylalanine or tryptophan. The D gene is left open where the match is weak.

V gene	D gene	CDR3 length	J gene	CDR3 protein	CDR3 DNA
TRBV18	.	15	TRBJ2-2	CASSPDRGARGELFF	TGTGCCAGCTCACCCGACCGGGGGGCGAGAGGGGAGCTGTTTTTT
TRBV28	TRBD1	15	TRBJ1-4	CASSPPTGLAEKLFF	TGTGCCAGCAGCCCCCCGACAGGGCTAGCCGAAAAACTGTTTTTT
TRBV14	.	12	TRBJ1-1	CASSQVPRGAFF	TGTGCCAGCAGCCAAGTCCCCAGGGGCGCTTTCTTT
TRBV12-3/TRBV12-4	TRBD1	13	TRBJ2-7	CASRGDSPWEQYF	TGTGCCAGCAGGGGGGACAGCCCGTGGGAGCAGTACTTC
TRBV11-2	TRBD1	13	TRBJ1-1	CASSLAGTVEAFF	TGTGCCAGCAGCTTAGCTGGGACAGTTGAAGCTTTCTTT
TRBV10-3	TRBD1	17	TRBJ2-1	CAITPGLTGGYDNEQFF	TGTGCCATCACTCCTGGGCTAACAGGGGGTTACGACAATGAGCAGTTCTTC
TRBV7-9	TRBD1	15	TRBJ2-1	CASSFGTGGLNEQFF	TGTGCCAGCAGCTTTGGGACAGGGGGTCTCAATGAGCAGTTCTTC
TRBV27	TRBD1	16	TRBJ1-3	CASSLPDRVAGNTIYF	TGTGCCAGCAGTTTACCCGACAGGGTGGCTGGAAACACCATATATTTT
TRBV19	.	12	TRBJ1-1	CASSIDRAEAFF	TGTGCCAGTAGTATAGATCGTGCTGAAGCTTTCTTT
TRBV5-6	TRBD1	16	TRBJ1-5	CASSLASGQGAQPQHF	TGTGCCAGCAGCTTGGCATCCGGACAGGGGGCTCAGCCCCAGCATTTT
TRBV3-1/TRBV3-2	.	14	TRBJ1-5	CASSPGQVNQPQHF	TGTGCCAGCAGCCCCGGACAAGTCAATCAGCCCCAGCATTTT
TRBV9	TRBD2	17	TRBJ2-1	CASSEGTSGPPYNEQFF	TGTGCCAGCAGCGAGGGGACTAGCGGGCCTCCCTACAATGAGCAGTTCTTC
TRBV27	.	16	TRBJ2-7	CASSLSARLQSYEQYF	TGTGCCAGCAGTTTATCCGCCAGGCTCCAGTCCTACGAGCAGTACTTC
TRBV10-3	TRBD1	14	TRBJ2-4	CAISGTGDKNIQYF	TGTGCCATCAGCGGAACAGGGGACAAAAACATTCAGTACTTC
TRBV9	.	13	TRBJ1-1	CASSGTNHAEAFF	TGTGCCAGCAGCGGAACTAATCACGCTGAAGCTTTCTTT
TRBV5-6	.	17	TRBJ1-4	CASSFQGWERTNEKLFF	TGTGCCAGCAGCTTCCAGGGGTGGGAAAGAACTAATGAAAAACTGTTTTTT